The clone carrying this TCR beta chain was picked up many times. Its antigen is as yet unknown. The sample belongs to a study of regulatory T cells in long-lasting Graves disease. Study-wide results and limits: TCR diversity was lower in persistent Graves' patients than in newly diagnosed ones.

The CDR3 extends over 13 amino acids. The trim removed 5 bases at V and 5 bases at J, leaving 4 bases unmatched. Germline loops: CDR1 SGHAT, CDR2 FQNNGV. For TCR beta, libraries came from iRepertoire HTBI primers and Arm-PCR of CDR3 regions. TCRdb analysed the multiplex PCR reads with MiXCR anew, one entry per CDR3 protein. The data hold about 430,000 distinct CDR3 sequences, with around 23% observed a single time. The time point here: persistent/refractory GD, antithyroid drugs over 5 years with positive TRAb. The TCR library was made from RNA extracted from PBMCs. This material consisted of peripheral blood mononuclear cells (PBMCs), taken when the disease was refractory, from a patient treated with antithyroid drugs. The rearrangement links TRBV11-2 to TRBJ2-5; 8 bases map to TRBD1. This receptor was identified in a female donor with Graves disease. CDR3 loop: CASSPGGMETQYF. The CDR3 region has the DNA TGTGCCAGCAGCCCAGGGGGCATGGAGACCCAGTACTTC. Full variable domain (remainder filled in from reference TRBV11-2 and TRBJ2-5): EAGVAQSPRYKIIEKRQSVAFWCNPISGHATLYWYQQILGQGPKLLIQFQNNGVVDDSQLPKDRFSAERLKGVDSTLKIQPAKLEDSAVYLCASSPGGMETQYFGPGTRLLVL.